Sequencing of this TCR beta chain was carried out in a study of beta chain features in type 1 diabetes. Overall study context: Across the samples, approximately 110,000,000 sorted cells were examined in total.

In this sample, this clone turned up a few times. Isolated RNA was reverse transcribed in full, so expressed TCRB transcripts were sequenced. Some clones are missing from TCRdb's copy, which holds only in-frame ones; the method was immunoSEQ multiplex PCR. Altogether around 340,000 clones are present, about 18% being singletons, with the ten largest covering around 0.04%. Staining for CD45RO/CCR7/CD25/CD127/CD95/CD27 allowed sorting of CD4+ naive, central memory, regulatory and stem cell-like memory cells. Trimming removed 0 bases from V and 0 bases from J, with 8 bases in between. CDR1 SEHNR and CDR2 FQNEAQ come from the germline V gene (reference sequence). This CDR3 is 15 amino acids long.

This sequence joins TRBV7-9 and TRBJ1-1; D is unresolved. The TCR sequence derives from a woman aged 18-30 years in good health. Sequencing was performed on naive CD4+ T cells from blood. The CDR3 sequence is CASSLASNLNTEAFF. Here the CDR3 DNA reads TGTGCCAGCAGCTTAGCGTCGAACTTGAACACTGAAGCTTTCTTT.